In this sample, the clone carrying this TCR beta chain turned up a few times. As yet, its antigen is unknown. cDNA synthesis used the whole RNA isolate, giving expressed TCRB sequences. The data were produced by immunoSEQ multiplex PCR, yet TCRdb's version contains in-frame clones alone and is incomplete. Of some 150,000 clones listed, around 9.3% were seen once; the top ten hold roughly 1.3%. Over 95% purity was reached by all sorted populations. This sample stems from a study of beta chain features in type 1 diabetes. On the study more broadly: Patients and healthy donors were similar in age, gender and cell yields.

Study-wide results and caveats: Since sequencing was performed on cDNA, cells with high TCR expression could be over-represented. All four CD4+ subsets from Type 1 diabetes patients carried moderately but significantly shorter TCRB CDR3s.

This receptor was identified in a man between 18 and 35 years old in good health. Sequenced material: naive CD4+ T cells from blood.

CDR3 residues: CASSPPGDYGYTF. CDR3 coding DNA: TGTGCCAGCTCACCGCCAGGGGACTATGGCTACACCTTC. This rearrangement joins TRBV18 to TRBJ1-2; a weak D match, TRBD1 (6 bases). The CDR3 sequence is 13 residues long. Trimming pared 3 bases from V and 3 bases from J, leaving 8 bases between. Per the germline V gene, CDR1 is KGHSH and CDR2 is LQKENI.